This TCR beta chain was found in a study of CD8+ T cells in alopecia areata (dated by TCRdb to between 2018 and 2020). With regard to the full study: The treated patients, all with moderate-to-severe alopecia areata, were enrolled in an open-label pilot trial of oral tofacitinib given at 5 to 10 mg twice daily. Tofacitinib was administered for 6 to 18 months, and 6 months of follow-up off drug were then conducted to assess delayed response and recurrence. To study T cell clonal expansion in alopecia areata, the researchers applied high-throughput TCRbeta sequencing to both the C3H/HeJ mouse model and human patients. In humans, TCRbeta sequencing was performed on scalp tissue and on sorted CD4+ and CD8+ peripheral blood T cells from healthy controls and from patients with patchy or totalis/universalis alopecia areata. Biopsies were taken from tofacitinib-treated patients at baseline and at 4 and 24 weeks of treatment, and a later scalp biopsy was taken in several of the tofacitinib-treated patients. Scalp clonality was compared among normal scalp (n=4), patchy alopecia areata scalp (n=8), and alopecia totalis/universalis scalp (n=8). RNA was obtained with the PAXgene miRNA kit for fixed scalp, the miRNeasy kit for PBMCs, and the RNeasy kit for mouse skin. immunoSEQ multiplex PCR using 35 Vbeta forward primers and 13 Jbeta reverse primers was used to amplify TCRbeta CDR3 regions.

The time point label of this sample denotes: baseline before oral tofacitinib. Lesional scalp punch biopsies and peripheral blood were obtained from alopecia areata patients. After PBMCs were isolated by density centrifugation and stained for CD3, CD4 and CD8, a FACSAria was used to sort CD4+ and CD8+ T cells. In its sample, this clone was seen a few times. Its specific antigen is unknown. Base-call qualities are not available, and no considerably larger clone is one nucleotide away. The library relied on the immunoSEQ multiplex PCR assay. RNA was extracted from all samples and reverse transcribed into cDNA, which served as template for TCR sequencing. First-strand cDNA was synthesized with SuperScript III using a 2:1 mix of oligo-dT and random hexamers. A synthetic immune receptor repertoire was used to measure amplification bias, and any remaining bias was corrected computationally. The original pipeline was this. Raw reads were preprocessed to remove errors, and CDR3 was defined according to IMGT conventions as the region from the conserved cysteine to phenylalanine. Clonality was calculated as 1 minus Shannon entropy normalized by log2 of the number of productive unique TCRs. Whether scalp clones were CD4 or CD8 was inferred by matching scalp TCRbeta sequences against CD4 and CD8 repertoires sorted from blood. TCRdb took this table from immuneACCESS and kept in-frame rearrangements with V and J called. Such tables lack part of the clones; where checked against another copy, unresolved V genes explain under half of the gap, and the rest is unexplained. The DNA gave D and trimming, while V, J and clone size come from that table. Present in this sample are about 180,000 clones, 59% of which were seen just once. The ten largest clones add up to about 15% of the sample.

The study at large found these results: Compared with normal scalp, lesional scalp, particularly in alopecia totalis/universalis, had higher clonality and more expanded CD8+ clones, which suggests antigenic drive. Shared TCR sequences between patients were less evident than in mice, which may be partly attributable to HLA diversity in the patient population. Unlike mouse skin, which is dominated by gammadelta T cells, normal human skin has resident alphabeta T cells that are also sequenced, and this complicates analysis of the scalp TCR repertoire.

CDR1 and CDR2, looked up from the germline V gene, are SQVTM and ANQGSEA. V loses 6 bases of germline sequence and J loses 2 bases, and the interval between the two ends is 12 bases. The CDR3 goes from the cysteine to the phenylalanine over 13 residues. Only the CDR3 region is kept as DNA, spanning 39 bases read in frame from base 1. The chain was built from TRBV29-1 and TRBJ2-3, with the D call perhaps TRBD1 or TRBD2, as 6 bases match in each case. Sequencing was performed on CD4+ T cells sorted from blood, taken at week 0. This receptor was obtained from a human donor with alopecia areata. The CDR3: CSVTGRDTDTQYF. The DNA sequence is as follows: TGCAGCGTAACAGGGCGGGACACAGATACGCAGTATTTT.